A selection of T cell receptor beta chains follows, all from one sample in a study of blood T cell repertoires in COVID-19. Generated by immunoSEQ multiplex PCR, the TCRdb table keeps only in-frame clones and is missing some. Of over 150,000 clones listed, 86% are singletons. The specimen sequenced was peripheral blood. The source of these receptors is a man over 45 with active or convalescent COVID-19. The CDR3 runs from the conserved cysteine through the conserved F or W. A D gene is named only where the DNA matches it firmly. The listing skips clone size in some rows; elsewhere it reads once, few, many or a size class.

J gene: TRBJ1-1
D gene: NA
V gene: TRBV11-2
clone size: NA
CDR3 protein: CASSLDETDMNTEAFF
CDR3 DNA: TGTGCCAGCAGCTTAGATGAGACAGACATGAACACTGAAGCTTTCTTT

J gene: TRBJ1-3
D gene: NA
V gene: TRBV10-1
clone size: NA
CDR3 protein: CASSESAAGSGNTIYF
CDR3 DNA: TGCGCCAGCAGTGAGTCGGCGGCGGGTTCTGGAAACACCATATATTTT

J gene: TRBJ2-7
D gene: TRBD2
V gene: TRBV10-2
clone size: NA
CDR3 protein: CASSGTSGKTSYEQYF
CDR3 DNA: TGCGCCAGCAGTGGGACTAGCGGGAAGACCTCCTACGAGCAGTACTTC

J gene: TRBJ1-6
D gene: TRBD1
V gene: TRBV7-9
clone size: NA
CDR3 protein: CASSYPGQGNNSPLHF
CDR3 DNA: TGTGCCAGCAGCTACCCCGGACAGGGTAATAATTCACCCCTCCACTTT

J gene: TRBJ2-1
D gene: TRBD1
V gene: TRBV19
clone size: NA
CDR3 protein: CASSIVRAGTGENNEQFF
CDR3 DNA: TGTGCCAGTAGTATAGTAAGGGCCGGGACAGGGGAAAACAATGAGCAGTTCTTC

J gene: TRBJ2-1
D gene: NA
V gene: TRBV11-3
clone size: NA
CDR3 protein: CASSIGLYNEQFF
CDR3 DNA: TGTGCCAGCAGCATAGGACTTTACAATGAGCAGTTCTTC

J gene: TRBJ2-7
D gene: NA
V gene: TRBV20-1
clone size: NA
CDR3 protein: CSVIEGAVGEQYF
CDR3 DNA: TGCAGTGTTATTGAGGGAGCAGTAGGCGAGCAGTACTTC

J gene: TRBJ1-1
D gene: TRBD1
V gene: TRBV7-9
clone size: NA
CDR3 protein: CASSVGQANTEAFF
CDR3 DNA: TGTGCCAGCAGCGTCGGACAGGCGAACACTGAAGCTTTCTTT

J gene: TRBJ1-3
D gene: NA
V gene: TRBV6-5
clone size: once
CDR3 protein: CASQQEFSGNTIYF
CDR3 DNA: TGTGCCAGCCAACAGGAATTTTCCGGAAACACCATATATTTT

J gene: TRBJ1-1
D gene: NA
V gene: TRBV28
clone size: NA
CDR3 protein: CASSLGLTEAFF
CDR3 DNA: TGTGCCAGCAGTTTAGGCCTCACTGAAGCTTTCTTT

J gene: TRBJ2-5
D gene: NA
V gene: TRBV10-3
clone size: NA
CDR3 protein: CAISESEIPETQYF
CDR3 DNA: TGTGCCATCAGTGAGTCAGAGATCCCCGAGACCCAGTACTTC

J gene: TRBJ2-2
D gene: TRBD1
V gene: TRBV19
clone size: NA
CDR3 protein: CASTPGTDGELFF
CDR3 DNA: TGTGCCAGTACCCCGGGGACAGACGGGGAGCTGTTTTTT

J gene: TRBJ2-1
D gene: TRBD2
V gene: TRBV10-3
clone size: once
CDR3 protein: CAISGVSSGVDNEQFF
CDR3 DNA: TGTGCCATCAGTGGGGTGTCTAGCGGAGTCGACAATGAGCAGTTCTTC

J gene: TRBJ2-7
D gene: NA
V gene: TRBV7-2
clone size: few
CDR3 protein: CASNYGQSYEQYF
CDR3 DNA: TGTGCCAGCAACTACGGACAATCCTACGAGCAGTACTTC

J gene: TRBJ1-1
D gene: NA
V gene: TRBV7-2
clone size: NA
CDR3 protein: CASSLGPGNTEAFF
CDR3 DNA: TGTGCCAGCAGCTTAGGGCCAGGGAACACTGAAGCTTTCTTT

J gene: TRBJ2-5
D gene: NA
V gene: TRBV6-5
clone size: NA
CDR3 protein: CASSYSLGAQETQYF
CDR3 DNA: TGTGCCAGCAGTTACTCGCTGGGGGCCCAAGAGACCCAGTACTTC

J gene: TRBJ1-2
D gene: NA
V gene: TRBV11-3
clone size: NA
CDR3 protein: CASSLDSGLGYTF
CDR3 DNA: TGTGCCAGCAGCTTAGATTCCGGTCTTGGCTACACCTTC

J gene: TRBJ1-1
D gene: TRBD1
V gene: TRBV5-4
clone size: NA
CDR3 protein: CASSKDRAMNTEAFF
CDR3 DNA: TGTGCCAGCAGCAAGGACAGGGCCATGAACACTGAAGCTTTCTTT

J gene: TRBJ2-1
D gene: NA
V gene: TRBV4-1
clone size: NA
CDR3 protein: CASSQGRLRGSGNEQFF
CDR3 DNA: TGCGCCAGCAGCCAAGGAAGATTGAGGGGGAGCGGCAATGAGCAGTTCTTC

J gene: TRBJ2-1
D gene: NA
V gene: TRBV5-1
clone size: NA
CDR3 protein: CASSLVVGRGVYNEQFF
CDR3 DNA: TGCGCCAGCAGCTTGGTCGTTGGCAGGGGGGTCTACAATGAGCAGTTCTTC

J gene: TRBJ2-5
D gene: NA
V gene: TRBV3-1/TRBV3-2
clone size: NA
CDR3 protein: CASRGLYPKETQYF
CDR3 DNA: TGTGCCAGCAGAGGACTATATCCTAAAGAGACCCAGTACTTC

J gene: TRBJ1-1
D gene: TRBD1
V gene: TRBV7-3
clone size: NA
CDR3 protein: CASSPQTGVMNTEAFF
CDR3 DNA: TGTGCCAGCAGCCCACAGACAGGGGTCATGAACACTGAAGCTTTCTTT

J gene: TRBJ1-3
D gene: NA
V gene: TRBV30
clone size: NA
CDR3 protein: CAWSIQTSGNTIYF
CDR3 DNA: TGTGCCTGGAGTATACAGACCTCTGGAAACACCATATATTTT

J gene: TRBJ1-3
D gene: NA
V gene: TRBV25-1
clone size: NA
CDR3 protein: CASGENRAGGNTIYF
CDR3 DNA: TGTGCCAGCGGAGAAAACAGGGCTGGTGGAAACACCATATATTTT

J gene: TRBJ2-1
D gene: NA
V gene: TRBV3-1/TRBV3-2
clone size: NA
CDR3 protein: CASSQRSENNEQFF
CDR3 DNA: TGTGCCAGCAGCCAAAGGTCGGAGAACAATGAGCAGTTCTTC

J gene: TRBJ2-5
D gene: NA
V gene: TRBV27
clone size: NA
CDR3 protein: CASSLSRGSETQYF
CDR3 DNA: TGTGCCAGCAGTTTATCAAGGGGTTCAGAGACCCAGTACTTC

J gene: TRBJ1-4
D gene: NA
V gene: TRBV15
clone size: NA
CDR3 protein: CATTQIAYRALQEKLFF
CDR3 DNA: TGTGCCACCACTCAAATAGCGTACAGGGCGCTTCAGGAAAAACTGTTTTTT

J gene: TRBJ1-1
D gene: NA
V gene: TRBV7-3
clone size: NA
CDR3 protein: CASSSKGVGTEAFF
CDR3 DNA: TGTGCCAGCAGCTCTAAAGGGGTTGGCACTGAAGCTTTCTTT

J gene: TRBJ1-2
D gene: NA
V gene: TRBV5-6
clone size: NA
CDR3 protein: CASSGQGNYGYTF
CDR3 DNA: TGTGCCAGCAGCGGGCAGGGTAACTATGGCTACACCTTC

J gene: TRBJ2-3
D gene: NA
V gene: TRBV7-3
clone size: NA
CDR3 protein: CASSSPERTDTQYF
CDR3 DNA: TGTGCCAGCAGCTCCCCGGAGAGAACAGATACGCAGTATTTT

J gene: TRBJ2-5
D gene: TRBD2
V gene: TRBV7-2
clone size: NA
CDR3 protein: CASSKGLETLQETQYF
CDR3 DNA: TGTGCCAGCAGCAAGGGACTAGAGACCCTCCAAGAGACCCAGTACTTC

J gene: TRBJ2-7
D gene: NA
V gene: TRBV7-3
clone size: NA
CDR3 protein: CASSLTRDYEQYF
CDR3 DNA: TGTGCCAGCAGCTTAACGAGGGACTACGAGCAGTACTTC

J gene: TRBJ2-1
D gene: TRBD1
V gene: TRBV27
clone size: NA
CDR3 protein: CASSLYLQGASGNEQFF
CDR3 DNA: TGTGCCAGCAGTTTATATTTACAGGGGGCGAGCGGCAATGAGCAGTTCTTC

J gene: TRBJ1-1
D gene: NA
V gene: TRBV3-1/TRBV3-2
clone size: NA
CDR3 protein: CASTTSTAWENTEAFF
CDR3 DNA: TGTGCCAGCACCACAAGTACTGCGTGGGAGAACACTGAGGCTTTCTTT

J gene: TRBJ2-1
D gene: NA
V gene: TRBV3-1/TRBV3-2
clone size: NA
CDR3 protein: CASSHLQDEQFF
CDR3 DNA: TGTGCCAGCAGCCACCTACAGGATGAGCAGTTCTTC

J gene: TRBJ1-1
D gene: NA
V gene: TRBV7-2
clone size: once
CDR3 protein: CASSFAGSTEAFF
CDR3 DNA: TGTGCCAGCAGCTTCGCAGGAAGCACTGAAGCTTTCTTT

J gene: TRBJ1-1
D gene: NA
V gene: TRBV19
clone size: NA
CDR3 protein: CASTQDRNTEAFF
CDR3 DNA: TGTGCCAGTACCCAGGACAGGAACACTGAAGCTTTCTTT

J gene: TRBJ1-1
D gene: NA
V gene: TRBV28
clone size: once
CDR3 protein: CASSPLLNTEAFF
CDR3 DNA: TGTGCCAGCAGTCCCCTGTTGAACACTGAAGCTTTCTTT

J gene: TRBJ2-3
D gene: TRBD2
V gene: TRBV24-1
clone size: NA
CDR3 protein: CATSDLQTSGATDTQYF
CDR3 DNA: TGTGCCACCAGTGATCTTCAGACTAGCGGGGCCACAGATACGCAGTATTTT

J gene: TRBJ2-5
D gene: NA
V gene: TRBV2
clone size: NA
CDR3 protein: CAGTQQGGEETQYF
CDR3 DNA: TGTGCCGGCACCCAACAGGGGGGGGAAGAGACCCAGTACTTC

J gene: TRBJ2-4
D gene: TRBD1
V gene: TRBV29-1
clone size: NA
CDR3 protein: CSAVWDTGGLNIQYF
CDR3 DNA: TGCAGCGCCGTATGGGATACAGGGGGTTTAAACATTCAGTACTTC

J gene: TRBJ1-5
D gene: NA
V gene: TRBV15
clone size: NA
CDR3 protein: CATSRDSGPQPQHF
CDR3 DNA: TGTGCCACCAGCAGAGATTCAGGGCCTCAGCCCCAGCATTTT

J gene: TRBJ1-1
D gene: NA
V gene: TRBV9
clone size: NA
CDR3 protein: CASSAGVLMNTEAFF
CDR3 DNA: TGTGCCAGCAGCGCCGGTGTTCTAATGAACACTGAAGCTTTCTTT

J gene: TRBJ1-4
D gene: TRBD1
V gene: TRBV30
clone size: NA
CDR3 protein: CASDRGNEKLFF
CDR3 DNA: TGTGCCTCGGACAGGGGAAATGAAAAACTGTTTTTT

J gene: TRBJ1-1
D gene: NA
V gene: TRBV5-1
clone size: NA
CDR3 protein: CASSLGYSLGSTEAFF
CDR3 DNA: TGCGCCAGCAGCTTGGGTTACAGTTTGGGCAGCACTGAAGCTTTCTTT

J gene: TRBJ2-2
D gene: NA
V gene: TRBV7-3
clone size: once
CDR3 protein: CASSSSVSGGELFF
CDR3 DNA: TGTGCCAGCAGCTCCTCAGTTAGCGGCGGGGAGCTGTTTTTT

J gene: TRBJ2-2
D gene: TRBD2
V gene: TRBV7-3
clone size: NA
CDR3 protein: CASSRDYLNTGELFF
CDR3 DNA: TGTGCCAGCAGCCGGGACTACTTGAACACCGGGGAGCTGTTTTTT

J gene: TRBJ1-2
D gene: TRBD1
V gene: TRBV7-2
clone size: NA
CDR3 protein: CASSKTSGQGYGYTF
CDR3 DNA: TGTGCCAGCAGCAAAACGTCGGGACAGGGCTATGGCTACACCTTC

J gene: TRBJ2-7
D gene: TRBD2
V gene: TRBV19
clone size: NA
CDR3 protein: CASSISSGASYEQYF
CDR3 DNA: TGTGCCAGTAGTATTTCTAGCGGAGCCTCCTACGAGCAGTACTTC

J gene: TRBJ2-7
D gene: NA
V gene: TRBV5-4
clone size: NA
CDR3 protein: CASSSKQGDSYEQYF
CDR3 DNA: TGTGCCAGCAGCTCCAAACAGGGAGATTCCTACGAGCAGTACTTC

J gene: TRBJ1-3
D gene: TRBD1
V gene: TRBV9
clone size: NA
CDR3 protein: CASSVGQGGFSGNTIYF
CDR3 DNA: TGTGCCAGCAGCGTAGGACAGGGGGGATTCTCTGGAAACACCATATATTTT

J gene: TRBJ1-6
D gene: TRBD1
V gene: TRBV13
clone size: NA
CDR3 protein: CASSLGDRGNSPLHF
CDR3 DNA: TGTGCCAGCAGCTTAGGGGACAGGGGTAATTCACCCCTCCACTTT

J gene: TRBJ2-2
D gene: NA
V gene: TRBV3-1/TRBV3-2
clone size: NA
CDR3 protein: CASSQNTALTGELFF
CDR3 DNA: TGTGCCAGCAGCCAAAATACAGCCCTCACCGGGGAGCTGTTTTTT

J gene: TRBJ2-1
D gene: NA
V gene: TRBV5-1
clone size: NA
CDR3 protein: CASSWKTGTSYNEQFF
CDR3 DNA: TGCGCCAGCAGCTGGAAGACAGGGACTAGCTACAATGAGCAGTTCTTC

J gene: TRBJ1-1
D gene: TRBD1
V gene: TRBV13
clone size: NA
CDR3 protein: CASSRDRVNTEAFF
CDR3 DNA: TGTGCCAGCAGTCGGGACAGGGTGAACACTGAAGCTTTCTTT

J gene: TRBJ2-5
D gene: NA
V gene: TRBV3-1/TRBV3-2
clone size: NA
CDR3 protein: CASSQTGTQYF
CDR3 DNA: TGTGCCAGCAGCCAAACAGGGACCCAGTACTTC

J gene: TRBJ2-7
D gene: NA
V gene: TRBV6-5
clone size: NA
CDR3 protein: CASNIAEGYEQYF
CDR3 DNA: TGTGCCAGCAATATAGCTGAGGGCTACGAGCAGTACTTC

J gene: TRBJ1-3
D gene: TRBD1
V gene: TRBV10-3
clone size: NA
CDR3 protein: CAISAGGRSSGNTIYF
CDR3 DNA: TGTGCCATCAGTGCAGGGGGCAGAAGCTCTGGAAACACCATATATTTT

J gene: TRBJ1-4
D gene: NA
V gene: TRBV18
clone size: NA
CDR3 protein: CASSPRTSGGKEKLFF
CDR3 DNA: TGTGCCAGCTCACCCCGTACCTCCGGGGGAAAGGAAAAACTGTTTTTT